This passage covers 22 T cell receptor beta chains from one sample sequenced in a study of post-analysis software for immune sequencing data. Findings and limits, study-wide: A handful of TRBV segments occurring more often in patients than controls included TRBV5-6, TRBV5-1 and TRBV20-1.

Antigens of these TCRs are unknown. TCR beta libraries were prepared from cDNA with unique molecular identifiers. Using its own MiXCR run on the PCR reads, TCRdb lists one record per CDR3 protein. The table has over 150,000 distinct CDR3 sequences, about 32% seen once. Sequenced material: blood. These receptors all come from a girl under 18 with multiple sclerosis.

The CDR3: CASRPGGYSTDTQYF. The CDR3 coding sequence is TGCGCCAGCCGCCCCGGAGGATACAGCACAGATACGCAGTATTTT. This chain uses TRBV5-1 with TRBJ2-3, with D possibly being TRBD2 (5 bases). The V end lost 7 bases, the J end lost 0 bases, and 15 bases lay between the germline ends. Per the germline V gene, CDR1 is SGHRS and CDR2 is YFSETQ. The CDR3 length is 15 residues.

This clonotype was seen a few times. The genes are TRBV7-9 and TRBJ1-2; the D gene is possibly TRBD1 (6 bases). Germline V gene sequence: CDR1 SEHNR, CDR2 FQNEAQ (reference sequence). CDR3 length: 13 amino acids. The ends were cut back, 5 bases at V and 8 bases at J, with 15 bases in the middle. This CDR3 reads CASSLTEQGGYTF. The CDR3 DNA follows: TGTGCCAGCAGCCTGACAGAGCAGGGGGGCTACACCTTC.

This clonotype has a handful of counts. This chain joins TRBV12-3 or TRBV12-4 and TRBJ2-7, with 15 bases lining up with TRBD2. V trimming: 2 bases; J trimming: 3 bases; junction bases outside the gene matches: 11. The CDR3 has 19 amino acids. CDR3 in DNA: TGTGCCAGCAGTTTATTCCCGGGACTAGCGGGAGGTGGCTACTACGAGCAGTACTTC. Translating gives CASSLFPGLAGGGYYEQYF.

This clonotype was seen more than once but under ten times. One junction end disagrees with the germline gene, perhaps due to a read error. J is TRBJ2-4 and V is TRBV20-1, with D tentatively TRBD1 or TRBD2 (5 bases each). Per germline, CDR1 DFQATT and CDR2 SNEGSKA (reference sequence). This CDR3 has 13 residues. Here the CDR3 DNA reads TGCAGTGCCAGAGGGGAATCCAAAAACATTCAGTACTTC. Encoded protein: CSARGESKNIQYF.

This chain joins TRBV4-1 and TRBJ2-2, with 9 bases identical to TRBD2. Looked up from germline, CDR1 is MGHRA and CDR2 is YSYEKL. J gave up 6 bases and V 1 base, and 3 bases lay outside the gene matches. The CDR3 runs to 15 residues. The CDR3 DNA reads TGCGCCAGCAGCCAAGGCATAGCGGGAGCCGGGGAGCTGTTTTTT. Translation: CASSQGIAGAGELFF.

About this clonotype: This may stem from a read error, because a much larger clone lies one nucleotide away. The V gene is TRBV12-3 or TRBV12-4, the J gene TRBJ2-3; possibly TRBD1 for D (7 bases). The CDR3 has 17 residues. The CDR3 region is CASSLGQGGSGTDTEYF. As DNA, the CDR3 is TGTGCCAGCAGTTTGGGGCAGGGAGGATCCGGGACAGATACGGAGTATTTT.

CDR3 nucleotide sequence: TGTGCCAGCAGCTCCCTAAGCGGGAGCACAGATACGCAGTATTTT. It translates to CASSSLSGSTDTQYF. J is TRBJ2-3 and V is TRBV7-8; possibly TRBD2 for D (6 bases). The CDR3 consists of 15 residues. Germline CDR1 is SGHVS and CDR2 is FQNEAQ. Trimming shortened V by 4 bases and J by 0 bases, and 11 bases separated the two germline ends.

The table lists this clonotype with a few counts. This sequence joins TRBV2 and TRBJ2-1; 7 nucleotides agree with TRBD2. The CDR3 loop spans 15 amino acids. The V and J ends lost 1 base and 8 bases, in that order; junction bases with no gene match: 8. Germline V gene sequence: CDR1 SNHLY, CDR2 FYNNEI. CDR3 loop: CASSEDGLETYEQFF. The CDR3 region has the DNA TGTGCCAGCAGTGAAGATGGACTAGAAACCTATGAGCAGTTCTTC.

This clonotype came up many times. The rearrangement links TRBV5-1 to TRBJ2-1, with 8 bases that match TRBD2. Germline V gene data show CDR1 as SGHRS and CDR2 as YFSETQ. The CDR3 runs 15 residues. The trim removed 4 bases at V and 6 bases at J, leaving 9 bases unmatched. This CDR3 reads CASSPTGTRTNEQFF. As DNA, the CDR3 is TGCGCCAGCAGCCCGACCGGGACTAGGACCAATGAGCAGTTCTTC.

This chain joins TRBV6-1 and TRBJ2-1, with D unresolved. V gave up 2 bases and J gave up 0 bases, with 11 bases separating them. The germline V gene encodes CDR1 MNHNS and CDR2 SASEGT. CDR3 length equals 16 residues. The CDR3, as DNA: TGTGCCAGCAGTGAAAGACTGGACCGCTCCTACAATGAGCAGTTCTTC. Encoded protein: CASSERLDRSYNEQFF.

This clonotype was counted a few times. V and J are TRBV3-1 and TRBJ2-5; 7 bases are shared with TRBD2. The CDR3 covers 16 residues. Germline V gene sequence: CDR1 LGHDT, CDR2 YNNKEL (reference sequence). With 0 bases clipped from V and 0 bases from J, the junction kept 4 bases outside the gene matches. The CDR3 sequence is CASSQEGGRDQETQYF. In DNA form, the CDR3 reads TGTGCCAGCAGCCAAGAGGGCGGGAGAGACCAAGAGACCCAGTACTTC.

The count of this clonotype is one. The chain recombines TRBV30 with TRBJ2-4; 11 bases map to TRBD2. Germline CDR1 GTSNPN, CDR2 SVGIG (reference sequence). The J segment lost 9 bases and the V segment lost 2 bases, leaving 9 bases of the junction unmatched. The CDR3 runs 15 residues. CDR3 nucleotides: TGTGCCTGGAGTAGGGGTACTAGCGGGAGTGGCATTCAGTACTTC. This sequence encodes CAWSRGTSGSGIQYF. The full variable domain, completed using reference TRBV30 and TRBJ2-4, is SQTIHQWPATLVQPVGSPLSLECTVEGTSNPNLYWYRQAAGRGLQLLFYSVGIGQISSEVPQNLSASRPQDRQFILSSKKLLLSDSGFYLCAWSRGTSGSGIQYFGAGTRLSVL.

V gene TRBV5-6 combines with J gene TRBJ2-7; a weak D match, TRBD1 (6 bases). V was trimmed by 5 bases and J by 0 bases, leaving 21 bases between them. The CDR3 sequence is 17 residues long. Germline CDR1 reads SGHDT; CDR2 reads YYEEEE. DNA for the CDR3: TGTGCCAGCAGAGACTACGGAACAGGGAAGAGCTCCTACGAGCAGTACTTC. This encodes CASRDYGTGKSSYEQYF.

This clonotype was seen only a few times. The chain links TRBV7-9 to TRBJ2-7, with D perhaps being TRBD1 or TRBD2 (5 bases each). The J call may be in error: the DNA end matches TRBJ2-5 better. This CDR3 has 13 residues. Germline CDR1 and CDR2: SEHNR and FQNEAQ (reference sequence). CDR3 sequence (DNA): TGTGCCAGCGGGGGTTGGGTAGGAGAGACCCAGTACTTC. Residues: CASGGWVGETQYF.

Comment on this clonotype: One end of the junction varies from germline; a read error may be responsible. This sequence joins TRBV7-9 and TRBJ2-1; D gene ambiguous. Germline lookup yields CDR1 SEHNR and CDR2 FQNEAQ (reference sequence). This CDR3 has 12 residues. The CDR3 sequence is CDSSFPRDEQFF. In nucleotides, the CDR3 is TGTGACAGCAGCTTCCCCCGGGATGAGCAGTTCTTC.

Note on this clonotype: At one boundary the junction diverges from the germline segment, which might be a read error. This chain links TRBV2 with TRBJ2-5; TRBD2 agrees at 7 bases. Germline values: CDR1 SNHLY, CDR2 FYNNEI. This CDR3 has 16 residues. DNA of the CDR3: TGTGCCAGCAGTGGGGGTGCCACTGTGGGGGGGGAGACCCGGTACTTC. Its protein is CASSGGATVGGETRYF.

As for this clonotype: Likely a read error: the CDR3 ends without its conserved phenylalanine or tryptophan. The chain couples TRBV28 to TRBJ1-5; D is perhaps TRBD1 (6 bases). Germline CDR1 and CDR2: MDHEN and SYDVKM. Trimming shortened V by 6 bases and J by 0 bases, and 15 bases separated the two germline ends. The CDR3 sequence is 16 residues long. The CDR3 sequence: CASRGGGFNSNQPQHC. CDR3 DNA: TGTGCCAGCAGAGGCGGGGGCTTTAATAGCAATCAGCCCCAGCATTGT.

This clonotype was counted many times. The V call is TRBV9, the J call TRBJ2-1, with D possibly TRBD1 on 6 matching bases. The CDR3 is 16 residues long. Germline CDR1 reads SGDLS; CDR2 reads YYNGEE. V was pared by 3 bases and J by 2 bases, with 15 bases between. In nucleotides, the CDR3 is TGTGCCAGCAGCGGCGGGCCGGGACACACCTACAATGAGCAGTTCTTC. Its translation is CASSGGPGHTYNEQFF. Filled out from reference TRBV9 and TRBJ2-1, the complete variable domain reads DSGVTQTPKHLITATGQRVTLRCSPRSGDLSVYWYQQSLDQGLQFLIQYYNGEERAKGNILERFSAQQFPDLHSELNLSSLELGDSALYFCASSGGPGHTYNEQFFGPGTRLTVL.

The chain is built from TRBV20-1 and TRBJ2-1, with 14 positions matching TRBD2. Per germline, CDR1 DFQATT and CDR2 SNEGSKA (reference sequence). Losses at the gene ends were 4 bases for V and 3 bases for J; bases not matched to a gene: 5. This CDR3 spans 16 amino acids. The CDR3 spells CSATAGTSGSYNEQFF. In DNA, the CDR3 is TGCAGTGCTACTGCAGGGACTAGCGGGAGCTACAATGAGCAGTTCTTC.

With regard to this clonotype: A much larger clone lies a single base off, so this may be a read error. The chain employs TRBV10-3 and TRBJ2-1; 11 bases align to TRBD2. Germline V CDR1 and CDR2: ENHRY, SYGVKD. This CDR3 contains 18 residues. DNA for the CDR3: TGTACCATCAGTGAGAATCCCCGGACTAGCGGGTACTACAATGAGCAGTTCTTC. It yields the protein CTISENPRTSGYYNEQFF.

The gene calls are TRBV18 and TRBJ2-7; 7 positions match TRBD2. V was clipped by 6 bases and J by 3 bases; unmatched bases: 11. The CDR3 contains 15 residues. Looked up from germline, CDR1 is KGHSH and CDR2 is LQKENI. The chain's CDR3 is CASSRASGPYYEQYF. In nucleotides, the CDR3 is TGTGCCAGCTCTCGAGCTAGCGGCCCTTACTACGAGCAGTACTTC.

The chain is built from TRBV29-1 and TRBJ1-2; D may be TRBD1 (5 bases). Germline lookup yields CDR1 SQVTM and CDR2 ANQGSEA. This CDR3 has 15 residues. The ends were cut back, 7 bases at V and 0 bases at J, with 18 bases in the middle. The CDR3 DNA follows: TGCAGCGCCCTGGGGGACCCCGGAGCTAACTATGGCTACACCTTC. It is translated as CSALGDPGANYGYTF.